These 28 T cell receptor beta chains share one sample of origin, sequenced in a study of spatial heterogeneity in lung cancer. General study findings and limits: Mutation tallies in tumors tracked expanded intratumoral alpha and beta TCR counts.

Indicated time point: sample taken at primary tumor resection. A single record per CDR3 protein comes from TCRdb applying MiXCR to the 5' RACE reads. Of fewer than 15,000 distinct CDR3 sequences detected, 5.5% to 8.5% appear once; the ten largest clones hold around 3.5%. These receptors have no known antigen. The material was lung tumor tissue, obtained at surgery. These receptor sequences come from a female donor with early-stage non-small cell lung cancer.

By its share, this clonotype is medium-sized (0.01 to 0.1%). One junction end does not reproduce the germline sequence, and a read error may be involved. V usage is TRBV7-2 and J usage is TRBJ2-3; 16 positions agree with TRBD2. Germline V lookup: CDR1 SGHTA, CDR2 FQGNSA. The CDR3 is 14 amino acids. DNA for the CDR3: TGTGCCAGCAGCCCGGGACTAGCGGGAGGGCCTGCCCATTTT. This codes for CASSPGLAGGPAHF.

Within the sample, this clonotype is medium-sized. The CDR3 spells CASSQGGNSPLHF. The CDR3 nucleotides are TGCGCCAGCAGCCAGGGTGGGAATTCACCCCTCCACTTT. The rearrangement uses TRBV4-3 and TRBJ1-6, with no clear D. V lost 3 bases and J lost 7, with 7 bases in between. The CDR3 is 13 residues long. The germline V gene encodes CDR1 LGHNA and CDR2 YSLEER.

This clonotype has a count of ten or more. The chain carries TRBV15 and TRBJ2-7; D is unresolved. The CDR3 loop spans 13 amino acids. V was cut by 0 bases and J by 7 bases, with 10 bases left in between. Germline lookup yields CDR1 LNHNV and CDR2 YYDKDF (reference sequence). In DNA, the CDR3 is TGTGCCACCAGCAGAGATACAGTTTCAGAGCAGTACTTC. Amino acids: CATSRDTVSEQYF.

This clonotype is medium-sized (0.01 to 0.1%). The chain uses TRBV29-1 and TRBJ2-5, with D perhaps assigned TRBD1 or TRBD2 (5 bases each). The V gene lost 3 bases and the J gene lost 5 bases, with 16 bases spanning the gap. The CDR3 has 14 residues. Germline V CDR1 and CDR2: SQVTM, ANQGSEA. Here the CDR3 reads CSVDEGQGSETQYF. As DNA, the CDR3 is TGCAGCGTTGATGAGGGGCAGGGCTCTGAGACCCAGTACTTC.

The table lists this clonotype with a few counts. V and J are TRBV6-5 and TRBJ2-3; TRBD2 might be the D (6 bases). The ends were cut back, 0 bases at V and 2 bases at J, with 12 bases in the middle. This CDR3 region has 16 residues. The germline V gene has CDR1 MNHEY and CDR2 SVGAGI. The CDR3 nucleotides are TGTGCCAGCAGTTACTCGACTAGTTGGGTCACAGATACGCAGTATTTT. This translates into CASSYSTSWVTDTQYF.

The table lists this clonotype with many counts. V is TRBV7-2 and J is TRBJ2-7; possible D gene TRBD2, 6 bases. The CDR3 sequence is 16 residues long. The V gene's germline CDR1 is SGHTA and CDR2 FQGNSA. V was shortened by 5 bases and J by 2 bases, with 19 bases between the two germline ends. CDR3 amino acids: CASSTEPTRPPYEQYF. The CDR3 DNA sequence: TGTGCCAGCAGCACCGAACCGACTAGGCCGCCCTACGAGCAGTACTTC. Together with reference TRBV7-2 and TRBJ2-7, the CDR3 gives the full variable domain: GAGVSQSPSNKVTEKGKDVELRCDPISGHTALYWYRQSLGQGLEFLIYFQGNSAPDKSGLPSDRFSAERTGGSVSTLTIQRTQQEDSAVYLCASSTEPTRPPYEQYFGPGTRLTVT.

This clonotype qualifies as medium-sized. DNA of the CDR3: TGTGCCAGCAGCCCCGCCTCATTTACAGGGAGGTATGGCTACACCTTC. Its translation is CASSPASFTGRYGYTF. J is TRBJ1-2 and V is TRBV6-2 or TRBV6-3; TRBD1 is a possible D gene (6 bases). The CDR3 loop spans 16 amino acids. V was shortened by 6 bases and J by 5 bases, with 22 bases between the two germline ends. The germline V gene encodes CDR1 MNHEY and CDR2 SVGEGT.

DNA of the CDR3: TGCGCCAGCAGAGGGAGGGAGTCGGGGAACACTGAAGCTTTCTTT. It yields the protein CASRGRESGNTEAFF. The chain uses TRBV5-1 and TRBJ1-1; unclear D gene. CDR1 and CDR2 from the germline V gene are SGHRS and YFSETQ. CDR3 length equals 15 residues. V lost 5 bases and J 1 base, leaving 15 bases between the germline ends.

This chain connects TRBV20-1 to TRBJ2-7, with D possibly being TRBD2 (5 bases). This CDR3 contains 13 residues. Germline-derived CDR1 and CDR2 are DFQATT and SNEGSKA (reference sequence). The CDR3 region has the DNA TGCAATGCAGGACTGTCTAGGATCTACGAGCAGTACTTC. It yields the protein CNAGLSRIYEQYF.

In this sample, this clonotype is medium-sized. This rearrangement joins TRBV6-2 or TRBV6-3 to TRBJ1-2; D might be TRBD1 (5 bases). This CDR3 is 13 amino acids long. CDR1 is MNHEY, CDR2 SVGEGT, per germline. Deletions cut 4 bases from V and 7 bases from J, with 13 bases between. CDR3: CASSWTPPLGYTF. CDR3 bases: TGTGCCAGCAGTTGGACACCCCCGCTTGGCTACACCTTC.

This clonotype was observed at least ten times. The chain joins TRBV20-1 to TRBJ2-3; TRBD2 aligns across 10 bases. V lost 6 bases, J lost 4 bases, and 7 bases stayed unmatched. Germline CDR1 DFQATT, CDR2 SNEGSKA (reference sequence). The CDR3 spans 14 residues. DNA of the CDR3: TGCAGTGCCATCAGCGGGAGGGGCGCAGATACGCAGTATTTT. Amino acids: CSAISGRGADTQYF.

This clonotype was seen repeatedly, ten times or more. The gene calls are TRBV28 and TRBJ2-5; D uncertain. Between the trimmed V and J ends, which lost 5 bases and 9 bases, there was a span of 10 bases. CDR1 and CDR2 from the germline V gene are MDHEN and SYDVKM. This CDR3 contains 11 residues. In DNA, the CDR3 is TGTGCCAGCAGTGGCCGCCGGGCCCAGTACTTC. This sequence encodes CASSGRRAQYF.

This clonotype is labeled as medium-sized. The chain is built from TRBV3-1 and TRBJ1-4; possible D gene TRBD1, 5 bases. The CDR3 extends over 15 amino acids. Germline V gene data show CDR1 as LGHDT and CDR2 as YNNKEL (reference sequence). V was clipped by 5 bases and J by 2 bases, with 12 bases between them. The CDR3 region is CASSERGGTNEKLFF. For the CDR3, the DNA is TGTGCCAGCAGCGAAAGGGGAGGGACTAATGAAAAACTGTTTTTT.

With respect to this clonotype: A much larger clonotype is one base distant, so this may be a read error. The rearrangement links TRBV11-2 to TRBJ2-5; D ambiguous. Germline CDR1 reads SGHAT; CDR2 reads FQNNGV. The germline V and J ends were trimmed by 3 bases and 1 base, with 0 bases remaining between them. The CDR3 extends over 11 amino acids. CDR3 in DNA: TGTGCCAGCAGCTTCCAAGAGACCCAGTACTTC. This codes for CASSFQETQYF.

This clonotype is labeled medium-sized (0.01 to 0.1%). The rearrangement joins TRBV7-2 to TRBJ2-2; 10 nucleotides agree with TRBD2. Germline-derived CDR1 and CDR2 are SGHTA and FQGNSA. This CDR3 has 18 amino acids. V was pared by 0 bases and J by 5 bases, with 9 bases of the junction left unmatched. DNA of the CDR3: TGTGCCAGCAGCTTAGCGGTGCCTAGCGGGAGAAAAACCGGGGAGCTGTTTTTT. It translates to CASSLAVPSGRKTGELFF. The full variable domain, rest sourced from reference TRBV7-2 and TRBJ2-2, is GAGVSQSPSNKVTEKGKDVELRCDPISGHTALYWYRQSLGQGLEFLIYFQGNSAPDKSGLPSDRFSAERTGGSVSTLTIQRTQQEDSAVYLCASSLAVPSGRKTGELFFGEGSRLTVL.

This clonotype was counted at least ten times. J is TRBJ2-7 and V is TRBV28, with TRBD2 matching 11 bases. This CDR3 region has 16 residues. Germline CDR1 is MDHEN and CDR2 is SYDVKM. The V segment lost 4 bases and the J segment 3 bases; nucleotides outside the gene matches: 8. CDR3 loop: CASSSGSGRAIYEQYF. Here the CDR3 DNA reads TGTGCCAGCAGTTCCGGTAGCGGGAGGGCCATCTACGAGCAGTACTTC. The variable domain in full, with the rest retrieved from reference TRBV28 and TRBJ2-7, is DVKVTQSSRYLVKRTGEKVFLECVQDMDHENMFWYRQDPGLGLRLIYFSYDVKMKEKGDIPEGYSVSREKKERFSLILESASTNQTSMYLCASSSGSGRAIYEQYFGPGTRLTVT.

This clonotype is medium-sized. CDR3 DNA sequence: TGTGCCAGCAGCCTTTCGCGGGAGCACGAGCAGTACTTC. The encoded protein is CASSLSREHEQYF. The chain links TRBV7-3 to TRBJ2-7; TRBD2 aligns across 7 bases. Germline values: CDR1 SGHTA, CDR2 FQGTGA. V dropped 5 bases and J dropped 5; count of bases not matched to a gene: 6. CDR3 length: 13 residues.

This clonotype came up many times. The chain employs TRBV5-4 and TRBJ2-5, with D maybe TRBD1 (5 bases). Trimming removed 0 bases from V and 2 bases from J, with 11 bases in between. Looked up from germline, CDR1 is SGHNT and CDR2 is YYREEE (reference sequence). The CDR3 loop spans 15 amino acids. In DNA form, the CDR3 reads TGTGCCAGCAGCTTGGCAGGGAACCCACAAGAGACCCAGTACTTC. Amino acids: CASSLAGNPQETQYF.

This clonotype was counted only a few times. The J gene is TRBJ2-7, the V gene TRBV9; tentatively, D is TRBD2 (6 bases). The V gene lost 0 bases and the J gene lost 6 bases, with 10 bases spanning the gap. Germline assignment: CDR1 SGDLS and CDR2 YYNGEE. CDR3 length equals 13 residues. This chain's CDR3 is CASSVESGVEQYF. The CDR3 region has the DNA TGTGCCAGCAGCGTAGAATCGGGAGTCGAGCAGTACTTC.

By share, this clonotype counts as medium-sized. The rearrangement links TRBV29-1 to TRBJ2-2; D tentatively fits TRBD1 or TRBD2 (6 bases each). With 6 bases removed from V and 2 bases from J, the gap between germline ends came to 13 bases. CDR1 and CDR2 (germline): SQVTM, ANQGSEA. The CDR3 loop spans 14 amino acids. Here the CDR3 reads CSVVADRNTGELFF. The CDR3 DNA sequence: TGCAGCGTCGTAGCGGACAGAAACACCGGGGAGCTGTTTTTT.

This clonotype is medium-sized (0.01 to 0.1%) in the sample. The genes are TRBV12-3 or TRBV12-4 and TRBJ1-6; tentative D call: TRBD1 (6 bases). Trimming left V 3 bases short and J 14 bases short, with 11 bases between. This CDR3 is 12 amino acids long. CDR3 residues: CASSFARQALHF. DNA for the CDR3: TGTGCCAGCAGTTTTGCGAGACAGGCCCTCCACTTT.

This clonotype has ten or more counts. The chain has TRBV27 and TRBJ2-1; TRBD2 agrees at 8 bases. The length of the CDR3 is 16 residues. In germline, CDR1 is MNHEY, CDR2 SMNVEV (reference sequence). The trim removed 3 bases at V and 0 bases at J, leaving 4 bases unmatched. DNA for the CDR3: TGTGCCAGCAGTTTTCTAGCGGGTGACTCCTACAATGAGCAGTTCTTC. Translated: CASSFLAGDSYNEQFF.

This clonotype has at least ten counts. The gene calls are TRBV7-2 and TRBJ1-2, with TRBD1 matching over 7 bases. Trimming at V came to 5 bases and at J to 4 bases, leaving 7 bases not matched to a gene. This CDR3 comprises 14 residues. Germline V gene lookup returns CDR1 SGHTA and CDR2 FQGNSA. Here the CDR3 reads CASSRRQGSYGYTF. The CDR3 region has the DNA TGTGCCAGCAGCCGTCGACAGGGAAGCTATGGCTACACCTTC.

This clonotype was counted at least ten times. The chain uses TRBV28 and TRBJ1-3; no clear D. The germline V and J ends were trimmed by 10 bases and 0 bases, with 4 bases remaining between them. CDR3 length: 11 residues. The V gene's germline CDR1 is MDHEN and CDR2 SYDVKM. Here the CDR3 reads CATVSGNTIYF. DNA of the CDR3: TGTGCCACCGTCTCTGGAAACACCATATATTTT.

This clonotype has at least ten counts. V usage is TRBV5-4 and J usage is TRBJ2-3; D gene unclear. V was clipped by 0 bases and J by 4 bases, with 15 bases between them. This CDR3 region has 16 residues. Germline V gene sequence: CDR1 SGHNT, CDR2 YYREEE (reference sequence). CDR3 bases: TGTGCCAGCAGCTTGGGACTCCCGAGGATTGCAGATACGCAGTATTTT. Amino acid sequence: CASSLGLPRIADTQYF.

This clonotype is medium-sized within its sample. The CDR3 spells CASSAYRQGGYNEQFF. DNA of the CDR3: TGTGCCAGCAGCGCCTACCGACAGGGAGGCTACAATGAGCAGTTCTTC. The genes are TRBV7-8 and TRBJ2-1; TRBD1 might be the D (7 bases). V gave up 5 bases and J gave up 3 bases, with 17 bases separating them. The germline gives CDR1 SGHVS, CDR2 FQNEAQ. The CDR3 covers 16 residues.

This clonotype showed up many times. V and J are TRBV20-1 and TRBJ1-5; 8 bases match TRBD1. The length of the CDR3 is 13 residues. Unmatched junction bases numbered 3, after V lost 1 base and J lost 7 bases. Looked up from germline, CDR1 is DFQATT and CDR2 is SNEGSKA (reference sequence). CDR3 region: CSARVRGPQPQHF. DNA of the CDR3: TGCAGTGCTAGAGTCAGGGGGCCCCAGCCCCAGCATTTT.

This clonotype has a count of ten or more. The chain joins TRBV3-1 to TRBJ2-1; D gene ambiguous. With 3 bases removed from V and 2 bases from J, the gap between germline ends came to 20 bases. CDR1 and CDR2 from the germline V gene are LGHDT and YNNKEL (reference sequence). The CDR3 sequence is 18 residues long. The CDR3 DNA is TGTGCCAGCAGCCACCCAATCTTGGGGTCTTTGACCTACAATGAGCAGTTCTTC. Amino acid sequence: CASSHPILGSLTYNEQFF.